This T cell receptor (beta chain) was recorded in a study of tumour-infiltrating T cells in Burkitt lymphoma. About the study: Survival, overall and progression-free, tracked with productive clonality.

The CDR3 extends over 15 amino acids. The germline CDR1 and CDR2 sequences are SGHAT and FQNNGV. The V end lost 5 bases, the J end lost 8 bases, and 16 bases lay between the germline ends. Using immunoSEQ multiplex PCR, the repertoire was profiled, and TCRdb retains in-frame clones only, with some absent. Here the sample spans some 5,800 clones, about 9.5% being singletons. This clone was seen a few times. Sequenced: tumor tissue. The receptor was isolated from a human donor with diffuse large B-cell lymphoma. The genes are TRBV11-2 and TRBJ1-6; D gene ambiguous. The CDR3 loop is CASSVFGGNDSPLHF. CDR3 sequence (DNA): TGTGCCAGCAGCGTATTTGGCGGGAATGATTCACCCCTCCACTTT.